Listed below are T cell receptor beta chains from one sample, sequenced in a study of blood T cell repertoires in COVID-19. TCRdb keeps only in-frame clones here, not all; method: immunoSEQ multiplex PCR. Of about 28,000 clones listed, roughly 93% are singletons. Sequencing was carried out using peripheral blood. The source of these receptors is a woman aged 70-85 years with COVID-19, enrolled during active disease. Both conserved end residues are part of each CDR3. A D gene is named only where the DNA matches it firmly. Clone size is given for some rows only: seen once, a few or many times, or a class if the clone is expanded.

TRBJ2-7 | medium-sized | TRBV5-1 | NA | CASSRDSSSYEQYF | TGCGCCAGCAGCCGGGACTCCTCCTCCTACGAGCAGTACTTC
TRBJ1-4 | once | TRBV4-1 | TRBD1 | CASSQDAPGQTNEKLFF | TGCGCCAGCAGCCAAGACGCCCCGGGACAGACTAATGAAAAACTGTTTTTT
TRBJ2-3 | NA | TRBV7-6 | TRBD1 | CASSTTPQGVTDTQYF | TGTGCCAGCAGCACAACGCCGCAGGGGGTCACAGATACGCAGTATTTT
TRBJ2-1 | NA | TRBV27 | TRBD2 | CASSLSLAGLPWNEQFF | TGTGCCAGCAGTTTATCACTAGCGGGACTCCCTTGGAATGAGCAGTTCTTC
TRBJ1-5 | NA | TRBV30 | NA | CAWTLGSDQPQHF | TGTGCCTGGACCTTAGGTAGCGATCAGCCCCAGCATTTT
TRBJ2-2 | NA | TRBV18 | NA | CASSPRGKADTGELFF | TGTGCCAGCTCACCACGCGGGAAGGCGGACACCGGGGAGCTGTTTTTT
TRBJ1-2 | NA | TRBV29-1 | NA | CSVEPGMDGYTF | TGCAGCGTTGAGCCAGGTATGGATGGCTACACCTTC
TRBJ2-7 | NA | TRBV10-3 | TRBD1 | CAISGPPDRGNEQYF | TGTGCCATCAGTGGCCCCCCGGACAGGGGGAACGAGCAGTACTTC
TRBJ1-2 | NA | TRBV24-1 | NA | CATSDFPGRGGGYTF | TGTGCCACCAGTGATTTCCCTGGACGGGGAGGTGGCTACACCTTC
TRBJ1-5 | NA | TRBV5-1 | TRBD1 | CASSSQGGDQPQHF | TGCGCCAGCAGCTCACAGGGGGGAGATCAGCCCCAGCATTTT
TRBJ2-7 | NA | TRBV4-3 | TRBD2 | CASSQDLEVVSGDLWEQYF | TGCGCCAGCAGCCAAGATTTGGAGGTCGTCAGCGGGGATCTCTGGGAGCAGTACTTC
TRBJ2-2 | NA | TRBV19 | TRBD1 | CASSPQGAGELFF | TGTGCCAGTAGTCCCCAGGGGGCCGGGGAGCTGTTTTTT
TRBJ2-7 | NA | TRBV5-1 | TRBD1 | CASSSTGSQYEQYF | TGCGCCAGCAGCTCGACAGGGTCCCAATACGAGCAGTACTTC
TRBJ1-3 | NA | TRBV30 | TRBD1 | CACRDRGSGNTIYF | TGTGCCTGCAGGGACAGGGGTTCTGGAAACACCATATATTTT
TRBJ2-7 | once | TRBV5-1 | NA | CASSLRAPYEQYF | TGCGCCAGCAGCCTCAGGGCCCCCTACGAGCAGTACTTC
TRBJ2-1 | NA | TRBV9 | TRBD2 | CASSVVAGVGNEQFF | TGTGCCAGCAGCGTTGTGGCGGGAGTGGGCAATGAGCAGTTCTTC
TRBJ1-4 | NA | TRBV27 | TRBD1 | CASKLSGQGGEKLFF | TGTGCCAGCAAGCTCTCCGGGCAGGGGGGTGAAAAACTGTTTTTT
TRBJ1-2 | NA | TRBV5-1 | NA | CASSHWSSWAEKNGYTF | TGCGCCAGCAGCCACTGGTCCTCCTGGGCAGAGAAGAACGGCTACACCTTC
TRBJ2-7 | NA | TRBV3-1/TRBV3-2 | TRBD1 | CASSQNLGTGHEQYF | TGTGCCAGCAGCCAAAATCTCGGGACAGGCCACGAGCAGTACTTC
TRBJ1-1 | NA | TRBV2 | NA | CASSGSPPGTEAFF | TGTGCCAGCAGTGGGAGCCCCCCGGGGACTGAAGCTTTCTTT
TRBJ2-1 | NA | TRBV5-1 | NA | CASSLSPGSEVVSEQFF | TGCGCCAGCAGCTTGTCTCCGGGATCCGAGGTGGTGAGTGAGCAGTTCTTC
TRBJ2-7 | once | TRBV6-5 | NA | CASSLQIASYEQYF | TGTGCCAGCAGCTTACAAATAGCTTCCTACGAGCAGTACTTC
TRBJ2-1 | once | TRBV4-3 | TRBD2 | CASSQAGGRADEQFF | TGCGCCAGCAGCCAAGCCGGCGGGAGGGCCGATGAGCAGTTCTTC
TRBJ2-7 | NA | TRBV6-5 | NA | CASRANYLEQYF | TGTGCCAGCAGGGCGAACTATCTCGAGCAGTACTTC
TRBJ2-1 | few | TRBV7-9 | TRBD2 | CASSLSGLAGGPDEQFF | TGTGCCAGCAGCTTATCAGGACTAGCGGGAGGGCCCGATGAGCAGTTCTTC
TRBJ1-5 | NA | TRBV4-1 | NA | CASSGEGVVNQPQHF | TGCGCCAGCAGTGGGGAGGGGGTGGTGAATCAGCCCCAGCATTTT
TRBJ2-2 | NA | TRBV19 | NA | CASNGRETLHTGELFF | TGTGCCAGTAATGGTCGGGAGACATTGCACACCGGGGAGCTGTTTTTT
TRBJ1-2 | NA | TRBV19 | TRBD1 | CASSTGGTDYGYTF | TGTGCCAGTAGTACAGGGGGAACAGACTATGGCTACACCTTC
TRBJ2-7 | NA | TRBV6-5 | TRBD2 | CASRGTSGIYEQYF | TGTGCCAGCAGAGGGACTAGCGGGATCTACGAGCAGTACTTC
TRBJ2-1 | NA | TRBV11-1 | TRBD2 | CASSSPREGLYNEQFF | TGTGCCAGCAGCTCGCCGCGGGAGGGCCTCTACAATGAGCAGTTCTTC
TRBJ2-3 | NA | TRBV3-1/TRBV3-2 | NA | CASSQEVSGLSDTQYF | TGTGCCAGCAGCCAAGAGGTTTCCGGGTTATCAGATACGCAGTATTTT
TRBJ2-3 | NA | TRBV7-2 | NA | CASSPDSQTDTQYF | TGTGCCAGCAGCCCGGACAGTCAGACAGATACGCAGTATTTT
TRBJ1-5 | NA | TRBV4-1 | NA | CASSPGGVFGNQPQHF | TGCGCCAGCAGCCCCGGGGGTGTATTTGGCAATCAGCCCCAGCATTTT
TRBJ1-6 | NA | TRBV7-9 | TRBD1 | CASSLGGTVFNSPLHF | TGTGCCAGCAGCTTAGGGGGGACAGTCTTTAATTCACCCCTCCACTTT
TRBJ1-2 | NA | TRBV9 | NA | CASSGTRGLVPGYTF | TGTGCCAGCAGCGGGACCAGGGGCTTAGTCCCTGGCTACACCTTC
TRBJ1-5 | NA | TRBV12-3/TRBV12-4 | NA | CASSEVNQPQHF | TGTGCCAGCTCAGAGGTGAATCAGCCCCAGCATTTT
TRBJ2-1 | NA | TRBV24-1 | TRBD1 | CATSPGGVFISYEQFF | TGTGCCACCAGTCCAGGGGGCGTTTTTATAAGTTATGAGCAGTTCTTC
TRBJ1-2 | once | TRBV24-1 | NA | CATSEAGTHYGYTF | TGTGCCACCAGTGAGGCCGGGACTCACTATGGCTACACCTTC
TRBJ2-2 | NA | TRBV3-1/TRBV3-2 | TRBD2 | CASSGLAGIGELFF | TGTGCCAGCAGCGGACTAGCCGGTATCGGGGAGCTGTTTTTT
TRBJ2-3 | NA | TRBV4-1 | NA | CASSQVPGGVNTDTQYF | TGCGCCAGCAGCCAAGTCCCGGGTGGAGTGAACACAGATACGCAGTATTTT
TRBJ1-2 | NA | TRBV6-5 | NA | CASSYLQANYGYTF | TGTGCCAGCAGTTACTTACAAGCTAACTATGGCTACACCTTC
TRBJ1-2 | NA | TRBV11-2 | NA | CASSLAQQNYGYTF | TGTGCCAGCAGCTTAGCCCAACAGAACTATGGCTACACCTTC
TRBJ1-4 | NA | TRBV7-2 | TRBD1 | CASSFVGTANEKLFF | TGTGCCAGCAGCTTCGTGGGGACAGCTAATGAAAAACTGTTTTTT
TRBJ1-4 | NA | TRBV5-1 | NA | CASSLGANEKLFF | TGCGCCAGCAGCTTGGGGGCAAATGAAAAACTGTTTTTT
TRBJ1-1 | NA | TRBV28 | NA | CASSLSREAFF | TGTGCCAGCAGCCTGTCCCGTGAAGCTTTCTTT
TRBJ2-1 | NA | TRBV29-1 | TRBD1 | CSVDQGDNEQFF | TGCAGCGTTGATCAGGGGGACAATGAGCAGTTCTTC